Each of the 23 T cell receptor beta chains below was sequenced from the same sample in a study of cytomegalovirus exposure and HLA in healthy donors. With 60 Vbeta and 13 Jbeta primers, the PCR was carried out. The assay was immunoSEQ multiplex PCR, and TCRdb's table has in-frame clones only and misses some. The sample holds some 120,000 clones, roughly 73% seen once. Sample: PBMCs. These receptors originate from a woman aged 25 to 39 in good health and CMV-seronegative.

The J gene is TRBJ2-7, the V gene TRBV9; 8 bases agree with TRBD2. CDR1 and CDR2 (germline): SGDLS, YYNGEE. Trimming took 4 bases from V and 3 from J; bases not matched to a gene: 15. This CDR3 comprises 17 residues. The CDR3 sequence is CASSSGLVSGVSYEQYF. The CDR3 bases are TGTGCCAGCAGCTCCGGACTGGTTAGCGGGGTTAGCTACGAGCAGTACTTC.

CDR3 residues: CASSSVGVRAGGIHEQYF. DNA of the CDR3: TGTGCCAGCAGCTCTGTAGGGGTTAGGGCGGGAGGGATCCACGAGCAGTACTTC. This chain links TRBV5-6 with TRBJ2-7, with TRBD2 matching over 9 bases. The length of the CDR3 is 18 residues. Germline CDR1 SGHDT, CDR2 YYEEEE. The V and J ends lost 3 bases and 5 bases, in that order; junction bases with no gene match: 18. Filled out from reference TRBV5-6 and TRBJ2-7, the complete variable domain reads DAGVTQSPTHLIKTRGQQVTLRCSPKSGHDTVSWYQQALGQGPQFIFQYYEEEERQRGNFPDRFSGHQFPNYSSELNVNALLLGDSALYLCASSSVGVRAGGIHEQYFGPGTRLTVT.

The chain uses TRBV6-1 and TRBJ2-7, with 8 bases identical to TRBD2. V was pared by 7 bases and J by 3 bases, with 8 bases of the junction left unmatched. Germline V lookup: CDR1 MNHNS, CDR2 SASEGT. CDR3 length: 14 residues. The CDR3 is CASTRAGAYYEQYF. For the CDR3, the DNA is TGTGCCAGCACCAGAGCGGGGGCCTACTACGAGCAGTACTTC.

This clone was found a few times. The chain links TRBV30 to TRBJ2-4; D unresolved. The CDR3 spans 14 residues. Trimming removed 4 bases from V and 0 bases from J, with 10 bases in between. Germline V lookup: CDR1 GTSNPN, CDR2 SVGIG (reference sequence). The CDR3 loop reads CAWNSLLAKNIQYF. In nucleotides, the CDR3 is TGTGCCTGGAATTCTTTATTAGCCAAAAACATTCAGTACTTC.

The chain carries TRBV11-3 and TRBJ2-7, with TRBD1 identical over 9 bases. The CDR3 has 15 residues. V lost 5 bases, J lost 3 bases, and 8 bases stayed unmatched. Germline lookup yields CDR1 SGHNT and CDR2 YENEEA. CDR3 sequence (DNA): TGTGCCAGCAGCCACCCATGGGACAGGGACTACGAGCAGTACTTC. It translates to CASSHPWDRDYEQYF.

This clone was counted once. This CDR3 reads CASSPALLQGYNYGYTF. The DNA for the CDR3 is TGTGCCAGCAGTCCAGCCCTTTTACAGGGCTATAACTATGGCTACACCTTC. The chain links TRBV2 to TRBJ1-2; a weak D match, TRBD1 (6 bases). V gave up 5 bases and J gave up 1 base, with 20 bases separating them. CDR1 and CDR2 from the germline V gene are SNHLY and FYNNEI. There are 17 residues in the CDR3.

The chain joins TRBV5-1 to TRBJ1-5, with 8 bases identical to TRBD1. J gave up 6 bases and V 4 bases, and 6 bases lay outside the gene matches. Germline V gives CDR1 SGHRS, CDR2 YFSETQ. The CDR3 covers 14 residues. The CDR3 sequence: CASSQGQGTQPQHF. The CDR3 DNA follows: TGCGCCAGCAGCCAAGGACAGGGAACTCAGCCCCAGCATTTT.

The V gene is TRBV6-1, the J gene TRBJ2-1; 7 bases are a match to TRBD2. The CDR3 is 16 amino acids. With V trimmed by 1 base and J by 2 bases, 5 bases remained unmatched. Germline CDR1 reads MNHNS; CDR2 reads SASEGT. In DNA, the CDR3 is TGTGCCAGCAGTGAAGTGAGCGGGGCCCCCTACAATGAGCAGTTCTTC. Translating gives CASSEVSGAPYNEQFF.

The chain recombines TRBV7-2 with TRBJ1-1; D remains ambiguous. The CDR3 runs to 13 residues. The V gene's germline CDR1 is SGHTA and CDR2 FQGNSA. Between the trimmed V and J ends, which lost 0 bases and 3 bases, there was a span of 5 bases. CDR3 residues: CASSLAYDTEAFF. The CDR3 DNA sequence: TGTGCCAGCAGCTTAGCGTATGACACTGAAGCTTTCTTT. Full variable domain (remainder filled in from reference TRBV7-2 and TRBJ1-1): GAGVSQSPSNKVTEKGKDVELRCDPISGHTALYWYRQSLGQGLEFLIYFQGNSAPDKSGLPSDRFSAERTGGSVSTLTIQRTQQEDSAVYLCASSLAYDTEAFFGQGTRLTVV.

The chain couples TRBV7-2 to TRBJ2-6; 12 positions agree with TRBD1. The CDR3 loop spans 19 amino acids. CDR1 and CDR2 (germline): SGHTA, FQGNSA. V shed 5 bases and J 2 bases; nucleotides not matched to a gene: 10. The CDR3, as DNA: TGTGCCAGCAGCCAAGGTCCGGGACAGGGGGCGCCTGGGGCCAACGTCCTGACTTTC. This sequence encodes CASSQGPGQGAPGANVLTF.

This clone was detected only a few times. J is TRBJ2-7 and V is TRBV30; tentatively, D is TRBD1 (5 bases). Germline assignment: CDR1 GTSNPN and CDR2 SVGIG (reference sequence). This CDR3 has 13 amino acids. Trimming left V 4 bases short and J 1 base short, with 11 bases between. The CDR3 DNA reads as TGTGCCTGGACCGACGGACAATCCTACGAGCAGTACTTC. Amino acids: CAWTDGQSYEQYF.

This clone was detected a few times. This rearrangement joins TRBV12-5 to TRBJ1-5; maybe TRBD1 (5 bases). The CDR3 extends over 16 amino acids. Looked up from germline, CDR1 is LGHNT and CDR2 is FRNRAP. The V and J ends lost 2 bases and 2 bases respectively, with 13 bases between them. As DNA, the CDR3 is TGTGCTAGTGGTTTGTCAGGGTTCTACGGCAATCAGCCCCAGCATTTT. Translation gives CASGLSGFYGNQPQHF.

V is TRBV7-9 and J is TRBJ2-7; 9 bases are a match to TRBD2. CDR1 SEHNR and CDR2 FQNEAQ come from the germline V gene (reference sequence). V lost 2 bases and J lost 6; bases outside the gene matches: 8. The length of the CDR3 is 15 residues. CDR3: CASSLRGTSLVEQYF. The CDR3 bases are TGTGCCAGCAGCTTAAGAGGGACTAGCTTGGTCGAGCAGTACTTC.

This chain links TRBV7-9 with TRBJ1-6; 7 nucleotides match TRBD1. V dropped 1 base and J dropped 5; count of bases not matched to a gene: 8. CDR3 length equals 17 residues. Germline CDR1 SEHNR, CDR2 FQNEAQ (reference sequence). The CDR3 reads CASSLGVSGQDNSPLHF. In DNA form, the CDR3 reads TGTGCCAGCAGCTTAGGAGTCTCAGGACAGGATAATTCACCCCTCCACTTT.

V and J are TRBV2 and TRBJ2-5; possible D gene TRBD1, 6 bases. V was cut by 7 bases and J by 1 base, with 13 bases left in between. The germline gives CDR1 SNHLY, CDR2 FYNNEI. The CDR3 is 14 amino acids. The CDR3, as DNA: TGTGCCAGCATGCCCCGGACAGCCCAAGAGACCCAGTACTTC. It encodes CASMPRTAQETQYF.

The J gene is TRBJ2-5, the V gene TRBV6-1, with TRBD1 identical over 7 bases. Germline V gives CDR1 MNHNS, CDR2 SASEGT. The CDR3 consists of 13 residues. After removal of 6 bases from V and 2 bases from J, the junction contained 3 bases not matched to a gene. CDR3 protein: CASSDREQETQYF. The CDR3 coding sequence is TGTGCCAGCAGCGACAGGGAACAAGAGACCCAGTACTTC.

The chain employs TRBV4-1 and TRBJ2-2, with TRBD1 matching over 8 bases. CDR1 MGHRA and CDR2 YSYEKL come from the germline V gene. This CDR3 has 21 amino acids. The trim removed 0 bases at V and 4 bases at J, leaving 19 bases unmatched. Here the CDR3 DNA reads TGCGCCAGCAGCCAAGAGATGCCAGGATGGGGGGACAGGAGGTTCACCGGGGAGCTGTTTTTT. This encodes CASSQEMPGWGDRRFTGELFF.

The chain uses TRBV9 and TRBJ1-1; a weak D match, TRBD1 (5 bases). The CDR3 runs to 17 residues. Germline V gene sequence: CDR1 SGDLS, CDR2 YYNGEE. Trimming removed 0 bases at V and 5 bases at J, with 20 bases between. The CDR3: CASSVAPGSRAVTEAFF. The CDR3, as DNA: TGTGCCAGCAGCGTAGCGCCCGGGAGCAGGGCCGTAACTGAAGCTTTCTTT.

This chain uses TRBV19 with TRBJ1-2; 7 bases agree with TRBD1. The CDR3 consists of 13 residues. V lost 5 bases, J lost 5 bases, and 5 bases stayed unmatched. Germline V gives CDR1 LNHDA, CDR2 SQIVND (reference sequence). CDR3 protein: CASSPSGQYGYTF. The CDR3 bases are TGTGCCAGTAGTCCATCGGGACAGTATGGCTACACCTTC.

CDR3 region: CASSPRTGGLYGYTF. Written as DNA, the CDR3 is TGTGCCAGCAGCCCACGGACAGGGGGCTTATATGGCTACACCTTC. The chain is built from TRBV5-8 and TRBJ1-2; 11 bases fit TRBD1. The germline V gene encodes CDR1 SGHTS and CDR2 YDEGEE. The CDR3 runs 15 residues. Losses at the gene ends were 4 bases for V and 5 bases for J; bases not matched to a gene: 7.

This sequence joins TRBV27 and TRBJ1-1; no clear D gene. CDR3 length: 12 amino acids. Deletions cut 2 bases from V and 8 bases from J, with 9 bases between. Germline V gives CDR1 MNHEY, CDR2 SMNVEV (reference sequence). CDR3 sequence: CASSLSGWEAFF. Here the CDR3 DNA reads TGTGCCAGCAGTTTAAGCGGGTGGGAAGCTTTCTTT.

The genes are TRBV27 and TRBJ1-2; a possible D gene is TRBD1 (6 bases). The germline V gene encodes CDR1 MNHEY and CDR2 SMNVEV (reference sequence). The V gene lost 5 bases and the J gene lost 3 bases, with 25 bases spanning the gap. There are 18 residues in the CDR3. In nucleotides, the CDR3 is TGTGCCAGCAGTCGGGACGCTTCCCGACAGGCTTTTTACTATGGCTACACCTTC. Translated, it gives CASSRDASRQAFYYGYTF.

V usage is TRBV6-5 and J usage is TRBJ2-7, with TRBD1 matching 9 bases. CDR3 length equals 15 residues. Unmatched junction bases numbered 3, after V lost 0 bases and J lost 3 bases. Germline V gene data show CDR1 as MNHEY and CDR2 as SVGAGI. The CDR3 here is CASSYSTGQGYEQYF. The CDR3 bases are TGTGCCAGCAGTTACTCGACGGGACAGGGCTACGAGCAGTACTTC.